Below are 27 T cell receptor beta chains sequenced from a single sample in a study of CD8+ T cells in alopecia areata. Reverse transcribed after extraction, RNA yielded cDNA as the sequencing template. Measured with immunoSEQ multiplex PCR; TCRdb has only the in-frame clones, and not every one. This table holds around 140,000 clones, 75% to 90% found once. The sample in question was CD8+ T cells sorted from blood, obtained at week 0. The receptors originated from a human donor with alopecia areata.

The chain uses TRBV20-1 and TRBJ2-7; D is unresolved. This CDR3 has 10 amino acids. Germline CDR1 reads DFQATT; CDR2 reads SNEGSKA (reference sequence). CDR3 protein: CTGVVDEQYF. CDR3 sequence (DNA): TGCACTGGGGTGGTCGACGAGCAGTACTTC.

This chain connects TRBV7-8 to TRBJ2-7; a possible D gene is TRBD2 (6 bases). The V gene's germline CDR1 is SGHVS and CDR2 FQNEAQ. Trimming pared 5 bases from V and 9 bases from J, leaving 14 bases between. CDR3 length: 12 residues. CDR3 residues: CASSPRGLGQYF. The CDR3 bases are TGTGCCAGCAGCCCTCGGGGGTTGGGGCAGTACTTC.

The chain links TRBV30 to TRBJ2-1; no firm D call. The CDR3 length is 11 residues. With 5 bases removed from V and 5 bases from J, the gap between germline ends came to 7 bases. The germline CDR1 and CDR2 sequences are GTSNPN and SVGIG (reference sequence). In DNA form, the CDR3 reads TGTGCCTGGGACGCCGACAATGAGCAGTTCTTC. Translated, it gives CAWDADNEQFF.

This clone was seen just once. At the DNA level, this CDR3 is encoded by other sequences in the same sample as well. The CDR3 sequence: CAWTGDSYEQYF. Here the CDR3 DNA reads TGTGCCTGGACCGGGGACAGCTACGAGCAGTACTTC. The chain couples TRBV30 to TRBJ2-7; 7 positions match TRBD1. The CDR3 has 12 amino acids. V was clipped by 4 bases and J by 3 bases; unmatched bases: 3. Per the germline V gene, CDR1 is GTSNPN and CDR2 is SVGIG (reference sequence).

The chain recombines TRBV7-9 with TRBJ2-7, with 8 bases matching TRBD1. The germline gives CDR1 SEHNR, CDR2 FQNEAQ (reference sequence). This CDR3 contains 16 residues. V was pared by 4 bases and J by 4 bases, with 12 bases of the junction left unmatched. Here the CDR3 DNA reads TGTGCCAGCAGCTCCGACAGGGGCCCAACTAAATACGAGCAGTACTTC. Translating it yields CASSSDRGPTKYEQYF.

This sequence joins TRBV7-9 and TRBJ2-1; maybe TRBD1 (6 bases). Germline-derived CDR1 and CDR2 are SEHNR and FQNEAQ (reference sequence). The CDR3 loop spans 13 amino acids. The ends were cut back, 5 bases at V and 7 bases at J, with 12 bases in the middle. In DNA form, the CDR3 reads TGTGCCAGCAGCCAAAGGGACAAGAATGAGCAGTTCTTC. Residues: CASSQRDKNEQFF.

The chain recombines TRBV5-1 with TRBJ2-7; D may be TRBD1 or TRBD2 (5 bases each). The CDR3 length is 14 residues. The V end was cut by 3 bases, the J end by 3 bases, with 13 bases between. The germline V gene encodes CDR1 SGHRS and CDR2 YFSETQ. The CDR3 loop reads CASSSLGDDYEQYF. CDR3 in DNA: TGCGCCAGCAGCTCCCTGGGGGATGACTACGAGCAGTACTTC.

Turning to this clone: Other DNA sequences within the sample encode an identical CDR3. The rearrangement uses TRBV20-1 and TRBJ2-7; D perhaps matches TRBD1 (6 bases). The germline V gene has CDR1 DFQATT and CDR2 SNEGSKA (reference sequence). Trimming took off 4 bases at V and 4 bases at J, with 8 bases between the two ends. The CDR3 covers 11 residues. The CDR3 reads CSATQGYEQYF. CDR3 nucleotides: TGCAGTGCTACCCAGGGGTACGAGCAGTACTTC.

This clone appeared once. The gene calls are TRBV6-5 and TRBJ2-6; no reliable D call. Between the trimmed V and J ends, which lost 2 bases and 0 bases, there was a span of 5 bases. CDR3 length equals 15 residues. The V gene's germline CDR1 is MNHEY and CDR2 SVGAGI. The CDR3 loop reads CASSYGDSGANVLTF. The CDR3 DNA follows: TGTGCCAGCAGTTACGGAGACTCTGGGGCCAACGTCCTGACTTTC.

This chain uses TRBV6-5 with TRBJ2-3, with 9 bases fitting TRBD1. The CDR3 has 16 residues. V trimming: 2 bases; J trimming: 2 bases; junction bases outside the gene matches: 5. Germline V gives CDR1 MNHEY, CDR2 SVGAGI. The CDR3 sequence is CASSYGTGTNTDTQYF. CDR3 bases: TGTGCCAGCAGTTACGGGACAGGGACTAACACAGATACGCAGTATTTT.

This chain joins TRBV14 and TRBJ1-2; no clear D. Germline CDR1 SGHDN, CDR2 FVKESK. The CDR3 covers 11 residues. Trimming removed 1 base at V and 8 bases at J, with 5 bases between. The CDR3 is CASSQGYGYTF. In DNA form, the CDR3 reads TGTGCCAGCAGCCAAGGGTACGGCTACACCTTC.

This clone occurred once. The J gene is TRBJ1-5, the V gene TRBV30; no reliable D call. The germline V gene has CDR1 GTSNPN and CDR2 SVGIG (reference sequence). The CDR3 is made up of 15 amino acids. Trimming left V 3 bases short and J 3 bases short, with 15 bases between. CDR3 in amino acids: CAWSREGIVNQPQHF. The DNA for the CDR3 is TGTGCCTGGAGCCGAGAAGGGATTGTCAATCAGCCCCAGCATTTT.

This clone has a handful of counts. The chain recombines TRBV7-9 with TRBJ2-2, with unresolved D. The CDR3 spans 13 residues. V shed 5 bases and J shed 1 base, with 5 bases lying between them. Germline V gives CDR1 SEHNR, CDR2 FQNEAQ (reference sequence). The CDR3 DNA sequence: TGTGCCAGCAGCGCGGTGAACACCGGGGAGCTGTTTTTT. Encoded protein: CASSAVNTGELFF.

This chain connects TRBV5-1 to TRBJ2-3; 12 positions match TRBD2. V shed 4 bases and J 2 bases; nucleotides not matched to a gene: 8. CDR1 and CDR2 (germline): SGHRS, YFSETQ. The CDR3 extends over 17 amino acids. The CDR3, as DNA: TGCGCCAGCAGCCAGGAACTAGCGGGGGGATCCACAGATACGCAGTATTTT. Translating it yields CASSQELAGGSTDTQYF.

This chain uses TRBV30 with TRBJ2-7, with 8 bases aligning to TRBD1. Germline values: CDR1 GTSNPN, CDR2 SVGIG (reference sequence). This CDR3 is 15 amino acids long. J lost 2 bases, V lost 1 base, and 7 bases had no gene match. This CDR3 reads CAWSDGQGPTYEQYF. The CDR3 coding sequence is TGTGCCTGGAGTGACGGACAGGGACCGACCTACGAGCAGTACTTC.

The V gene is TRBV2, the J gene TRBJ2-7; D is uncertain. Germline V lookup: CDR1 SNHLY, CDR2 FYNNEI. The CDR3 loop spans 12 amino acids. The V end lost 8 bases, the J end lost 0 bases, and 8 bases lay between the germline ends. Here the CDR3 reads CASAALSYEQYF. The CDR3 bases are TGTGCCAGCGCCGCGCTCTCCTACGAGCAGTACTTC.

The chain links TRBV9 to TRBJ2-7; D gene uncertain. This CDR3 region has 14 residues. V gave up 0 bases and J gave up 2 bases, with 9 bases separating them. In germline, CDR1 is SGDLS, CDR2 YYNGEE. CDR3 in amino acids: CASSVAGQPYEQYF. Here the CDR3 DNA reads TGTGCCAGCAGCGTAGCTGGGCAGCCCTACGAGCAGTACTTC. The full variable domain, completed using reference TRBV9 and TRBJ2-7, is DSGVTQTPKHLITATGQRVTLRCSPRSGDLSVYWYQQSLDQGLQFLIQYYNGEERAKGNILERFSAQQFPDLHSELNLSSLELGDSALYFCASSVAGQPYEQYFGPGTRLTVT.

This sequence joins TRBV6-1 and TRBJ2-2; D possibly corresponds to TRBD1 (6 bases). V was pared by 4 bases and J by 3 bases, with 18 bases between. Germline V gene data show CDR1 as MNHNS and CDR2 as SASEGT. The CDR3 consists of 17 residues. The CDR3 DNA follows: TGTGCCAGCAGTGTGACGCTTACCGGGACACACACCGGGGAGCTGTTTTTT. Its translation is CASSVTLTGTHTGELFF.

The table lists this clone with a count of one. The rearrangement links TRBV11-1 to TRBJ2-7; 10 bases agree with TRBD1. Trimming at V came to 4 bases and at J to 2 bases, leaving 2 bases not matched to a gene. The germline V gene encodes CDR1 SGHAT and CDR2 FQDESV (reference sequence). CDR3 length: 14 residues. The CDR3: CASSSDRGTYEQYF. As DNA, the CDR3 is TGTGCCAGCAGCTCGGACAGGGGGACCTACGAGCAGTACTTC.

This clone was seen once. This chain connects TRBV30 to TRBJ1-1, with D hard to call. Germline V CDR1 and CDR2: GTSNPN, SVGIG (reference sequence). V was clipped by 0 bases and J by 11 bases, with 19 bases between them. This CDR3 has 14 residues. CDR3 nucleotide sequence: TGTGCCTGGAGTGTGGGCAGTAACACTGAACGGGCTTTCTTT. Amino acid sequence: CAWSVGSNTERAFF.

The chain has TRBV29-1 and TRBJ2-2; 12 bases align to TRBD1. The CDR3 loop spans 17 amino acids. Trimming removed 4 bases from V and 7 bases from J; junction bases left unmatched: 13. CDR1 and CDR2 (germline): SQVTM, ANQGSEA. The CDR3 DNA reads TGCAGCGTTGGGCACCTCCGGGACAGGGGGCAGGTCGGGGAGCTGTTTTTT. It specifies CSVGHLRDRGQVGELFF.

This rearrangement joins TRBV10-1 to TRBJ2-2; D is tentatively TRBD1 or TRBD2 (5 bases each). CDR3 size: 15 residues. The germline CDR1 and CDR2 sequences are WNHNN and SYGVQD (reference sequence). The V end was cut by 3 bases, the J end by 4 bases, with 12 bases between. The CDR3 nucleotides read TGCGCCAGCAGTGATTGGGACCTCAGCACCGGGGAGCTGTTTTTT. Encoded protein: CASSDWDLSTGELFF.

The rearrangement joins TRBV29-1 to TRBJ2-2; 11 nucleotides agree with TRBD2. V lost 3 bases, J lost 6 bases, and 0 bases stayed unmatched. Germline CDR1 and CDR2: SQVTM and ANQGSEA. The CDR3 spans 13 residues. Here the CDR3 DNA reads TGCAGCGTTGAGACTAGCGGGGCCGGGGAGCTGTTTTTT. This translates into CSVETSGAGELFF.

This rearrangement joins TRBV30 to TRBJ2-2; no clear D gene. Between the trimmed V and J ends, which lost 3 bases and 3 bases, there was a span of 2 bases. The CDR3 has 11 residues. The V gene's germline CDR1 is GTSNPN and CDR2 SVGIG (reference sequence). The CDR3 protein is CAWRYTGELFF. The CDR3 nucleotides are TGTGCCTGGAGATACACCGGGGAGCTGTTTTTT.

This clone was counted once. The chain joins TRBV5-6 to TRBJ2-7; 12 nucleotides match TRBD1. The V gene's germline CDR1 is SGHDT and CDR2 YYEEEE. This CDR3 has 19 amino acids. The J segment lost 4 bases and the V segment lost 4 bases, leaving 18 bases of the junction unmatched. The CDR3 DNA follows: TGTGCCAGCAGCAGGACCGGGACAGGGGGCGAATTAAGTAATTACGAGCAGTACTTC. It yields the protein CASSRTGTGGELSNYEQYF.

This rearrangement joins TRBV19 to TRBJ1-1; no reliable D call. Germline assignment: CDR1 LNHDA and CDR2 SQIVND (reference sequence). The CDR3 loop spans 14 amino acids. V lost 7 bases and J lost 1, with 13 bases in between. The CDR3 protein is CASTRSGENTEAFF. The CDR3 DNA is TGTGCCAGTACCAGGTCCGGAGAGAACACTGAAGCTTTCTTT.

CDR3 bases: TGTGCCATCGGGGGGGACAGGGGCTACGAGCAGTACTTC. Translation gives CAIGGDRGYEQYF. The chain employs TRBV10-3 and TRBJ2-7; 10 bases fit TRBD1. In germline, CDR1 is ENHRY, CDR2 SYGVKD. There are 13 residues in the CDR3. V lost 8 bases, J lost 3 bases, and 4 bases stayed unmatched.